This entry is about one TCR beta chain. Sequencing used immunoSEQ multiplex PCR; TCRdb keeps in-frame clones, though not all of them. The sample has fewer than 90,000 clones, about 93% seen once. These data belong to a study of T cell responses to AZD1222 COVID-19 vaccine. Trimming took off 6 bases at V and 7 bases at J, with 15 bases between the two ends. This CDR3 has 13 residues. CDR1 and CDR2 from the germline V gene are MGHDK and SYGVNS. This TCR derives from an adult who received the AZD1222 COVID-19 vaccine. Sequenced here: peripheral blood, sampled 28 days after the second AZD1222 dose. The chain carries TRBV25-1 and TRBJ1-1, with D perhaps TRBD1 (6 bases). CDR3 protein: CASRIDRSGEAFF. CDR3 DNA sequence: TGTGCCAGCAGAATCGACAGGTCCGGTGAAGCTTTCTTT.